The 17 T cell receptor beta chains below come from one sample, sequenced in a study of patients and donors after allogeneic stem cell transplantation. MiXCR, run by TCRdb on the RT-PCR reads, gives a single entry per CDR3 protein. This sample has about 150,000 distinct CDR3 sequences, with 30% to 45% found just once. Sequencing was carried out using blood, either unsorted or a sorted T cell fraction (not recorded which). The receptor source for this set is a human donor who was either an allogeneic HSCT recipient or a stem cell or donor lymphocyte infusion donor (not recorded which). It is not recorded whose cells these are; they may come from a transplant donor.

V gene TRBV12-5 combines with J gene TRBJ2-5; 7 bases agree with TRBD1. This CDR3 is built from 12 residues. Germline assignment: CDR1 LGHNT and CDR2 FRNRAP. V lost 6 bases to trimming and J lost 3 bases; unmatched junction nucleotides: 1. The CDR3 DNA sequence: TGTGCTAGTGGAGGGACAGAAGAGACCCAGTACTTC. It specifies CASGGTEETQYF.

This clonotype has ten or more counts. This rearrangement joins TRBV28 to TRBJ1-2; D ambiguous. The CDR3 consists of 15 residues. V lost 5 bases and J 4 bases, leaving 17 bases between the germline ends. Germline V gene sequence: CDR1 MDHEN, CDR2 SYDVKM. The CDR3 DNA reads TGTGCCAGCAGTCTCTTCCCTCATACCTTCTATGGCTACACCTTC. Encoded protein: CASSLFPHTFYGYTF.

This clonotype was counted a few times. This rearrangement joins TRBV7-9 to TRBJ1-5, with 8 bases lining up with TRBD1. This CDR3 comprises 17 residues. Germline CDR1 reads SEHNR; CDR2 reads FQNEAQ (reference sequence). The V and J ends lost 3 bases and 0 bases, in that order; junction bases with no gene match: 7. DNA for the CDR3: TGTGCCAGCAGCTTTGGACAGGGACCTTATAGCAATCAGCCCCAGCATTTT. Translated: CASSFGQGPYSNQPQHF.

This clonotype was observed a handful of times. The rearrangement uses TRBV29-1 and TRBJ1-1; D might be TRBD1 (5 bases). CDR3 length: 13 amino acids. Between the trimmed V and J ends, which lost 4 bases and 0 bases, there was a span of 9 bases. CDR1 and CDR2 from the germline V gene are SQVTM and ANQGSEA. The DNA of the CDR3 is TGCAGCGTTGGGGGACGTTTGAACACTGAAGCTTTCTTT. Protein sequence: CSVGGRLNTEAFF. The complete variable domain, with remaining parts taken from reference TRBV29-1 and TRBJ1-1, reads SAVISQKPSRDICQRGTSLTIQCQVDSQVTMMFWYRQQPGQSLTLIATANQGSEATYESGFVIDKFPISRPNLTFSTLTVSNMSPEDSSIYLCSVGGRLNTEAFFGQGTRLTVV.

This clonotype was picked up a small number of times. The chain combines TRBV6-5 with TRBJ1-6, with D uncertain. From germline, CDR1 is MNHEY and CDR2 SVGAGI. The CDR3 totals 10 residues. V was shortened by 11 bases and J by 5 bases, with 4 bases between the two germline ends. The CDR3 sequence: CARDNSPLHF. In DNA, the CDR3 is TGTGCCCGGGATAATTCACCCCTCCACTTT.

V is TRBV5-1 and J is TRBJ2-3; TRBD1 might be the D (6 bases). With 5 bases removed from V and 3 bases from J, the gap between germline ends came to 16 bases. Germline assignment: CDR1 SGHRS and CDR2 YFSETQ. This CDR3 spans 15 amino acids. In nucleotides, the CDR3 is TGCGCCAGCAGAGAGGGCAACCAGGGGACAGATACGCAGTATTTT. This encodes CASREGNQGTDTQYF. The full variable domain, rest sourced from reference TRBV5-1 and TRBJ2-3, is KAGVTQTPRYLIKTRGQQVTLSCSPISGHRSVSWYQQTPGQGLQFLFEYFSETQRNKGNFPGRFSGRQFSNSRSEMNVSTLELGDSALYLCASREGNQGTDTQYFGPGTRLTVL.

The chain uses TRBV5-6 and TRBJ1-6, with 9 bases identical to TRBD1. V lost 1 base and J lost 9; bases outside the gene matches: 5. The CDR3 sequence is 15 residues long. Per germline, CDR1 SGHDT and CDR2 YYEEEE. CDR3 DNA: TGTGCCAGCAGCTTGATGGGACAGGGTCCTTCACCCCTCCACTTT. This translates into CASSLMGQGPSPLHF.

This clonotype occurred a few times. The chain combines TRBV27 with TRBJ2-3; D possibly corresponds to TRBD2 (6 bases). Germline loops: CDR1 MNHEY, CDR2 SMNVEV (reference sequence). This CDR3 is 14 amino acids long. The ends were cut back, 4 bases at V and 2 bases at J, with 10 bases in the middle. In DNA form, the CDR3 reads TGTGCCAGCAGTTCGGGACTCAACACAGATACGCAGTATTTT. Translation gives CASSSGLNTDTQYF.

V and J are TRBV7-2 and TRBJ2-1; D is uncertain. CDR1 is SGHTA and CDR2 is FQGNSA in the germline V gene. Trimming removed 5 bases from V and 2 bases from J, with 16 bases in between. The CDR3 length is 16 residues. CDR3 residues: CASSPYDASTYNEQFF. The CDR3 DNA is TGTGCCAGCAGCCCCTATGATGCATCTACCTACAATGAGCAGTTCTTC.

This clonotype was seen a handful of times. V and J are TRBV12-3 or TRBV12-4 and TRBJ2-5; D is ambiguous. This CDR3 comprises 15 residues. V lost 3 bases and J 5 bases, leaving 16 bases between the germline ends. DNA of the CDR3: TGTGCCAGCAGTTTGGTAATGACGACGAGGGAGACCCAGTACTTC. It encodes CASSLVMTTRETQYF.

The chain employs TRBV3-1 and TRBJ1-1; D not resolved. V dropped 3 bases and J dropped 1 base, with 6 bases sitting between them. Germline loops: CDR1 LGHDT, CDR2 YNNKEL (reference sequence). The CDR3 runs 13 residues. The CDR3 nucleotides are TGTGCCAGCAGCCACCGGACGAACACTGAAGCTTTCTTT. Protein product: CASSHRTNTEAFF.

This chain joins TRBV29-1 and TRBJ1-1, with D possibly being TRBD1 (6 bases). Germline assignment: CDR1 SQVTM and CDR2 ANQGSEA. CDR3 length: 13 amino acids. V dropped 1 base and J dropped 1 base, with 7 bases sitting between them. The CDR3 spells CSVEVGGNTEAFF. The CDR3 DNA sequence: TGCAGCGTTGAAGTAGGGGGGAACACTGAAGCTTTCTTT.

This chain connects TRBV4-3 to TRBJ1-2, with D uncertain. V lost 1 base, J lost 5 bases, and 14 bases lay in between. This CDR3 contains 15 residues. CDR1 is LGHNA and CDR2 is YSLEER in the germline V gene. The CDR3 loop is CASSQGADELYGYTF. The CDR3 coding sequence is TGCGCCAGCAGCCAAGGGGCAGACGAACTGTATGGCTACACCTTC.

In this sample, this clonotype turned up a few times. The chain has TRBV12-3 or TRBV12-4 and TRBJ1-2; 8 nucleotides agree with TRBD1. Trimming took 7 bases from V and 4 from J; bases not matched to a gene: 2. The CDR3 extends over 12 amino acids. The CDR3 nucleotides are TGTGCCAGCACCACAGGGGGCTATGGCTACACCTTC. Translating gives CASTTGGYGYTF.

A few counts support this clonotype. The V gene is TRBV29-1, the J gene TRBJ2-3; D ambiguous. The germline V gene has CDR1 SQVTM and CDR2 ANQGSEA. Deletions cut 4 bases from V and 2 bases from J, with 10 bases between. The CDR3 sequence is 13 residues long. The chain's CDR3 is CSVGLAFTDTQYF. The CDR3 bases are TGCAGCGTTGGTCTGGCCTTCACAGATACGCAGTATTTT.

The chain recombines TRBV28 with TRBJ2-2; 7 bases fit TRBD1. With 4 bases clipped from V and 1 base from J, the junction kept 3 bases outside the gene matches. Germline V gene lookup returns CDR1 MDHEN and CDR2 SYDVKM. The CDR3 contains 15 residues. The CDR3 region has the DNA TGTGCCAGCAGTTACCGGGACAGGAACACCGGGGAGCTGTTTTTT. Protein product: CASSYRDRNTGELFF.

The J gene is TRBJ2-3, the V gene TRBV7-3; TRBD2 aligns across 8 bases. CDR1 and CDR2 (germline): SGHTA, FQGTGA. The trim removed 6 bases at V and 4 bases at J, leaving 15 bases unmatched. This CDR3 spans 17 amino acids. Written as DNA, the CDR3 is TGTGCCAGCAGTTCCCGTATTCGCGGGGGGTACCCAGATACGCAGTATTTT. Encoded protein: CASSSRIRGGYPDTQYF. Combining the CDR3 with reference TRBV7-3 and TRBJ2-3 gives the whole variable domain GAGVSQTPSNKVTEKGKYVELRCDPISGHTALYWYRQSLGQGPEFLIYFQGTGAADDSGLPNDRFFAVRPEGSVSTLKIQRTERGDSAVYLCASSSRIRGGYPDTQYFGPGTRLTVL.